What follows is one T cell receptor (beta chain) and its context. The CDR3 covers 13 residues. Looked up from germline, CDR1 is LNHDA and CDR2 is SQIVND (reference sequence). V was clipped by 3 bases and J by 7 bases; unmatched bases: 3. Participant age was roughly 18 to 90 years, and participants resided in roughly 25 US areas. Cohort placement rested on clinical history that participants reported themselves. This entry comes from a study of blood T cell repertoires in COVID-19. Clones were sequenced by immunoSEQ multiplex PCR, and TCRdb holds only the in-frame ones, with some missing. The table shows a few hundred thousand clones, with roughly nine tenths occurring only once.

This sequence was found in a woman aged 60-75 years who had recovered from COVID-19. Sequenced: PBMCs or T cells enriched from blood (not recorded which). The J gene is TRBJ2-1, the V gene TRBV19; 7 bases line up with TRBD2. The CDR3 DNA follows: TGTGCCAGTAGTATTGGACTAGTTAATGAGCAGTTCTTC. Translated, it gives CASSIGLVNEQFF.